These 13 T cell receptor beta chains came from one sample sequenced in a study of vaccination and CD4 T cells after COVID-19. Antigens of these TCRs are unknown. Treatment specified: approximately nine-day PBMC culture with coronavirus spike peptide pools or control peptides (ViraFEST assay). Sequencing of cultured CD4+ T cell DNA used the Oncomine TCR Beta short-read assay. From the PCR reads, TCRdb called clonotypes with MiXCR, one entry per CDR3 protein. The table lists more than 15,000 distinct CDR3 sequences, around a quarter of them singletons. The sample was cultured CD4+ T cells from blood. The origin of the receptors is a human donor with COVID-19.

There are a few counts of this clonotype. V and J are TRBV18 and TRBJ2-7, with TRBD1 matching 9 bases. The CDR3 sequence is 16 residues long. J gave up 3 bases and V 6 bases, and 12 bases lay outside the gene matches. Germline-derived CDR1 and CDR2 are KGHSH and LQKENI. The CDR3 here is CASSLLTGTGFYEQYF. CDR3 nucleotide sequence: TGTGCCAGCTCGCTCTTAACCGGGACAGGGTTCTACGAGCAGTACTTC.

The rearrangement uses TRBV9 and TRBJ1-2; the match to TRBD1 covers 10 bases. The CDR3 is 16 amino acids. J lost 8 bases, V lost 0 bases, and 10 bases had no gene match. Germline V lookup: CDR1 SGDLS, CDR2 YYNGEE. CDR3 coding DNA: TGTGCCAGCAGCGTAGCCGCCGCGACAGGGGGCAGGGGCTACACCTTC. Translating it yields CASSVAAATGGRGYTF.

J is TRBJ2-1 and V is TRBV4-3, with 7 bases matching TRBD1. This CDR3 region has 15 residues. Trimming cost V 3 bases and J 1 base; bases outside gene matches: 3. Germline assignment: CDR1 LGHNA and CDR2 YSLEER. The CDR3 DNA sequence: TGCGCCAGCAGCCAGGGACAGACTTCCTACAATGAGCAGTTCTTC. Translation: CASSQGQTSYNEQFF.

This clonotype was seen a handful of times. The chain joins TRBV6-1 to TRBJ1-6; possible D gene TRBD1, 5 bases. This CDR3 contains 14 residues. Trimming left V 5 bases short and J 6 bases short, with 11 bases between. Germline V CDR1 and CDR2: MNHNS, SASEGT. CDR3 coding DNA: TGTGCCAGCAGTCCTAGGGGCCGTAATTCACCCCTCCACTTT. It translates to CASSPRGRNSPLHF.

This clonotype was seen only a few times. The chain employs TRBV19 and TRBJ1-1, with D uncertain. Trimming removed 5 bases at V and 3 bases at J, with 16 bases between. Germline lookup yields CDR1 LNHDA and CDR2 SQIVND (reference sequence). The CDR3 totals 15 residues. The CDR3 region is CASSPMGRADTEAFF. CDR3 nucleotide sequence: TGTGCCAGTAGTCCCATGGGAAGGGCGGACACTGAAGCTTTCTTT.

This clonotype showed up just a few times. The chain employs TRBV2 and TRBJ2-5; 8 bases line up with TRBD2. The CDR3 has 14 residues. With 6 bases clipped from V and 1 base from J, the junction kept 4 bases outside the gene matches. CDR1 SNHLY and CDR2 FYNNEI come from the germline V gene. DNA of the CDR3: TGTGCCAGCAGCCGGGGGGGGATCCAAGAGACCCAGTACTTC. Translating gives CASSRGGIQETQYF.

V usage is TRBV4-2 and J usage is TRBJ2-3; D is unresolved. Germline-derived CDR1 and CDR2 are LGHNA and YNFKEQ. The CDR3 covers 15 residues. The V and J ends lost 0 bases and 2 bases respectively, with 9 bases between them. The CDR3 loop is CASSQDQISTDTQYF. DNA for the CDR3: TGTGCCAGCAGCCAAGACCAAATCTCCACAGATACGCAGTATTTT.

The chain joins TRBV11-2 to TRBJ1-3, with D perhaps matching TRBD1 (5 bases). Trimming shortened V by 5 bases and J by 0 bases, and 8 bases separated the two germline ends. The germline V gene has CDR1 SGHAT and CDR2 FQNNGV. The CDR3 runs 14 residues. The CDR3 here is CASSGARSGNTIYF. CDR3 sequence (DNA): TGTGCCAGCAGCGGGGCCCGCTCTGGAAACACCATATATTTT. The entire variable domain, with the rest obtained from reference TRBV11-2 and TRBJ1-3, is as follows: EAGVAQSPRYKIIEKRQSVAFWCNPISGHATLYWYQQILGQGPKLLIQFQNNGVVDDSQLPKDRFSAERLKGVDSTLKIQPAKLEDSAVYLCASSGARSGNTIYFGEGSWLTVV.

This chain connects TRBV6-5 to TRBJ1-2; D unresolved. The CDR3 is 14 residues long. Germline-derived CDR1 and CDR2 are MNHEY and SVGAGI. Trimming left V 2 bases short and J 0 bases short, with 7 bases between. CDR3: CASSYTITNYGYTF. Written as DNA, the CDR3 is TGTGCCAGCAGTTACACAATTACTAACTATGGCTACACCTTC.

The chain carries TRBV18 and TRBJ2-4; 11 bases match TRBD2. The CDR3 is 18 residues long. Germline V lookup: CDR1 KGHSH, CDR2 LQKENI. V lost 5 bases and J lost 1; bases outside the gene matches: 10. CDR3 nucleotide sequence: TGTGCCAGCTCAAACCTAGCGGGGGGCTCCGGGGCCAAAAACATTCAGTACTTC. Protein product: CASSNLAGGSGAKNIQYF.

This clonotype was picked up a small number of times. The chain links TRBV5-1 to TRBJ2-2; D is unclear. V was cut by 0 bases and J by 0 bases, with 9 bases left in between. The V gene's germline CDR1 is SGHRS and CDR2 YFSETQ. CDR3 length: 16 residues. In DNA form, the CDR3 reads TGCGCCAGCAGCTTGGTGGCGGTAACGAACACCGGGGAGCTGTTTTTT. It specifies CASSLVAVTNTGELFF.

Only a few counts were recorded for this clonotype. CDR3 nucleotide sequence: TGTGCCAGCAGCTTGGGATGGGGGCAACGGGAGGAAGATACGCAGTATTTT. Protein sequence: CASSLGWGQREEDTQYF. The chain uses TRBV7-2 and TRBJ2-3, with D possibly TRBD2 on 7 matching bases. The V end lost 3 bases, the J end lost 5 bases, and 21 bases lay between the germline ends. The CDR3 runs 17 residues. The V gene's germline CDR1 is SGHTA and CDR2 FQGNSA.

The CDR3 DNA sequence: TGTGCCAGCAGCTTAGGGGCTACTGGGGCCAACGTCCTGACTTTC. Residues: CASSLGATGANVLTF. The chain carries TRBV11-3 and TRBJ2-6, with D unclear. The CDR3 is 15 amino acids. The V gene's germline CDR1 is SGHNT and CDR2 YENEEA. The V and J ends lost 1 base and 2 bases respectively, with 6 bases between them.